What follows are 22 T cell receptor beta chains derived from one specimen sequenced in a study of T cells and copy number aberrations in small-cell lung cancer. Repertoires were generated with immunoSEQ multiplex PCR, while TCRdb's copy carries only in-frame clones and drops some. The sample comprises some 9,300 clones, about 75% of which are singletons, and about a third rests with the top ten. Material for sequencing was normal tissue next to the tumor. These receptors came from a man aged 60 to 75 with small cell lung cancer.

This clone was found a few times. This sequence joins TRBV7-8 and TRBJ2-7; D uncertain. V was trimmed by 5 bases and J by 1 base, leaving 6 bases between them. This CDR3 has 12 amino acids. CDR1 and CDR2 (germline): SGHVS, FQNEAQ. This CDR3 reads CASSPPSYEQYF. In DNA form, the CDR3 reads TGTGCCAGCAGCCCCCCATCCTACGAGCAGTACTTC.

The rearrangement joins TRBV29-1 to TRBJ2-3; 12 bases are shared with TRBD2. This CDR3 contains 15 residues. Looked up from germline, CDR1 is SQVTM and CDR2 is ANQGSEA. The trim removed 4 bases at V and 5 bases at J, leaving 7 bases unmatched. The CDR3 DNA sequence: TGCAGCGTTGCACTAGCGGGAGGCCCTGGAGATACGCAGTATTTT. Translation: CSVALAGGPGDTQYF.

The gene calls are TRBV14 and TRBJ2-2; D not resolved. Germline V gene data show CDR1 as SGHDN and CDR2 as FVKESK. This CDR3 region has 16 residues. Trimming removed 4 bases at V and 3 bases at J, with 15 bases between. CDR3 loop: CASSLRLSSYTGELFF. In DNA, the CDR3 is TGTGCCAGCAGCCTCAGACTCAGCTCCTACACCGGGGAGCTGTTTTTT. The full variable domain, rest sourced from reference TRBV14 and TRBJ2-2, is EAGVTQFPSHSVIEKGQTVTLRCDPISGHDNLYWYRRVMGKEIKFLLHFVKESKQDESGMPNNRFLAERTGGTYSTLKVQPAELEDSGVYFCASSLRLSSYTGELFFGEGSRLTVL.

V gene TRBV7-3 combines with J gene TRBJ1-4; 8 bases map to TRBD1. Germline CDR1 and CDR2: SGHTA and FQGTGA. The CDR3 has 15 residues. J was trimmed by 10 bases and V by 4 bases; bases with no gene match: 11. CDR3 sequence (DNA): TGTGCCAGCAGCTCCCCGACAGGGGACCCTAGAAAACTGTTTTTT. Amino acids: CASSSPTGDPRKLFF.

The J gene is TRBJ2-2, the V gene TRBV30; tentatively, D is TRBD2 (5 bases). The germline V gene has CDR1 GTSNPN and CDR2 SVGIG (reference sequence). The CDR3 sequence is 12 residues long. The V gene lost 6 bases and the J gene lost 4 bases, with 9 bases spanning the gap. The CDR3 region is CACRTLTGELFF. CDR3 sequence (DNA): TGTGCCTGTCGGACTCTCACCGGGGAGCTGTTTTTT.

The V call is TRBV7-3, the J call TRBJ2-7; TRBD1 aligns across 9 bases. Germline V CDR1 and CDR2: SGHTA, FQGTGA. V was clipped by 0 bases and J by 6 bases; unmatched bases: 6. This CDR3 contains 15 residues. The CDR3 protein is CASSLTGQGRAEQYF. Written as DNA, the CDR3 is TGTGCCAGCAGCTTAACCGGACAGGGGCGGGCCGAGCAGTACTTC.

V and J are TRBV30 and TRBJ1-4, with a possible D match to TRBD1 (5 bases). CDR1 and CDR2 from the germline V gene are GTSNPN and SVGIG (reference sequence). The CDR3 length is 12 residues. V gave up 2 bases and J gave up 7 bases, with 8 bases separating them. The CDR3 DNA sequence: TGTGCCTGGAGTTCAGGGTTTGAAAAACTGTTTTTT. It is translated as CAWSSGFEKLFF.

The chain combines TRBV5-4 with TRBJ2-2, with unresolved D. Trimming took 1 base from V and 0 from J, leaving 10 bases between them. CDR1 SGHNT and CDR2 YYREEE come from the germline V gene (reference sequence). The CDR3 runs 16 residues. The CDR3: CASSLWANANTGELFF. DNA of the CDR3: TGTGCCAGCAGCTTGTGGGCCAACGCGAACACCGGGGAGCTGTTTTTT.

This chain connects TRBV5-1 to TRBJ2-1, with 7 positions matching TRBD2. With 4 bases clipped from V and 5 bases from J, the junction kept 9 bases outside the gene matches. Looked up from germline, CDR1 is SGHRS and CDR2 is YFSETQ. The CDR3 totals 15 residues. The CDR3 region has the DNA TGCGCCAGCAGCATATCCGGGACTATTCACAATGAGCAGTTCTTC. This gives the protein CASSISGTIHNEQFF.

This chain uses TRBV30 with TRBJ1-5; D is possibly TRBD1 (5 bases). Trimming shortened V by 2 bases and J by 6 bases, and 23 bases separated the two germline ends. CDR3 size: 17 residues. CDR1 is GTSNPN, CDR2 SVGIG, per germline (reference sequence). DNA of the CDR3: TGTGCCTGGAGTTCCCCGCTGAACGCGGGGCTAAGTCAGCCCCAGCATTTT. Translated, it gives CAWSSPLNAGLSQPQHF.

This clone was picked up one time. The chain uses TRBV18 and TRBJ2-2, with D possibly matching TRBD1 (6 bases). Per germline, CDR1 KGHSH and CDR2 LQKENI. The CDR3 is 16 amino acids. The V end lost 7 bases, the J end lost 0 bases, and 15 bases lay between the germline ends. CDR3 residues: CASFYFGQSNTGELFF. The DNA of the CDR3 is TGTGCCAGCTTCTATTTTGGACAGTCGAACACCGGGGAGCTGTTTTTT.

This clone has only a few counts. V gene TRBV6-9 combines with J gene TRBJ1-5, with D unresolved. The CDR3 totals 14 residues. CDR1 MNHGY and CDR2 SVAAGI come from the germline V gene. Trimming removed 7 bases from V and 4 bases from J, with 14 bases in between. Here the CDR3 DNA reads TGTGCCAGCATTGGACCCCTGGAGAATCAGCCCCAGCATTTT. Its translation is CASIGPLENQPQHF.

The chain combines TRBV29-1 with TRBJ2-2, with D possibly being TRBD2 (6 bases). The CDR3 is made up of 12 amino acids. V was pared by 7 bases and J by 6 bases, with 12 bases between. CDR1 is SQVTM, CDR2 ANQGSEA, per germline. CDR3 in DNA: TGCAGCGGCGGGGTGGGCGCCGGGGAGCTGTTTTTT. Translation: CSGGVGAGELFF.

The chain is built from TRBV19 and TRBJ2-7; TRBD2 aligns across 10 bases. Germline assignment: CDR1 LNHDA and CDR2 SQIVND (reference sequence). This CDR3 region has 16 residues. V was pared by 5 bases and J by 7 bases, with 14 bases of the junction left unmatched. CDR3 region: CASSPSRLAGLREQYF. Here the CDR3 DNA reads TGTGCCAGTAGTCCCTCCCGACTAGCGGGCCTTCGGGAGCAGTACTTC.

The chain has TRBV29-1 and TRBJ1-5; the match to TRBD1 covers 9 bases. This CDR3 spans 14 amino acids. V was pared by 6 bases and J by 7 bases, with 10 bases of the junction left unmatched. Germline CDR1 and CDR2: SQVTM and ANQGSEA. CDR3 coding DNA: TGCAGCGTATCACAGGGGGCGGTTGGCCAGCCCCAGCATTTT. It specifies CSVSQGAVGQPQHF.

By sample fraction, this clone is medium-sized (0.01 to 0.1%). Other DNA sequences of this sample code for an identical CDR3. V gene TRBV5-6 combines with J gene TRBJ2-5; D gene unclear. The CDR3 consists of 10 residues. Germline V gene sequence: CDR1 SGHDT, CDR2 YYEEEE. The V and J ends lost 7 bases and 5 bases respectively, with 6 bases between them. The CDR3, as DNA: TGTGCCAGCGGTGGGGAGACCCAGTACTTC. Protein product: CASGGETQYF.

Only one count was recorded for this clone. The chain couples TRBV27 to TRBJ2-3; D is uncertain. V was trimmed by 3 bases and J by 6 bases, leaving 13 bases between them. The CDR3 is 14 amino acids. Germline CDR1 and CDR2: MNHEY and SMNVEV (reference sequence). CDR3 in DNA: TGTGCCAGCAGTTTCCCCCCGAGGTTGGATACGCAGTATTTT. Translation gives CASSFPPRLDTQYF.

J is TRBJ1-1 and V is TRBV27; 7 nucleotides match TRBD1. Losses at the gene ends were 3 bases for V and 2 bases for J; bases not matched to a gene: 9. Germline lookup yields CDR1 MNHEY and CDR2 SMNVEV (reference sequence). The CDR3 is 16 residues long. CDR3 loop: CASSLGGGDLNTEAFF. The CDR3, as DNA: TGTGCCAGCAGTTTGGGAGGGGGCGACCTTAACACTGAAGCTTTCTTT.

The chain uses TRBV27 and TRBJ1-2; 7 nucleotides align to TRBD1. Germline V gives CDR1 MNHEY, CDR2 SMNVEV (reference sequence). The V segment lost 5 bases and the J segment 1 base; nucleotides outside the gene matches: 13. This CDR3 spans 17 amino acids. CDR3 sequence: CASSPDRDILFNYGYTF. The CDR3 nucleotides read TGTGCCAGCAGTCCAGACAGGGACATTCTCTTTAACTATGGCTACACCTTC.

This clone was counted between two and nine times. V is TRBV30 and J is TRBJ1-1; D perhaps matches TRBD1 (5 bases). The CDR3 consists of 13 residues. Trimming took off 0 bases at V and 5 bases at J, with 10 bases between the two ends. Per the germline V gene, CDR1 is GTSNPN and CDR2 is SVGIG (reference sequence). This CDR3 reads CAWSVLGGTEAFF. CDR3 coding DNA: TGTGCCTGGAGTGTACTGGGGGGGACTGAAGCTTTCTTT.

V is TRBV20-1 and J is TRBJ2-7; D may correspond to TRBD1 or TRBD2 (6 bases each). The CDR3 runs 11 residues. Trimming removed 4 bases at V and 6 bases at J, with 10 bases between. CDR1 is DFQATT, CDR2 SNEGSKA, per germline (reference sequence). CDR3 nucleotides: TGCAGTGCTACCAAGGGGGGCGAGCAGTACTTC. Its translation is CSATKGGEQYF.

The chain has TRBV2 and TRBJ2-1, with a tentative D call TRBD2 (6 bases). V was pared by 11 bases and J by 0 bases, with 26 bases between. This CDR3 spans 18 amino acids. The germline CDR1 and CDR2 sequences are SNHLY and FYNNEI. The CDR3 coding sequence is TGTGCCCTACTACTTCTGGCGGGAAGGAATAGCTCCTACAATGAGCAGTTCTTC. It translates to CALLLLAGRNSSYNEQFF.